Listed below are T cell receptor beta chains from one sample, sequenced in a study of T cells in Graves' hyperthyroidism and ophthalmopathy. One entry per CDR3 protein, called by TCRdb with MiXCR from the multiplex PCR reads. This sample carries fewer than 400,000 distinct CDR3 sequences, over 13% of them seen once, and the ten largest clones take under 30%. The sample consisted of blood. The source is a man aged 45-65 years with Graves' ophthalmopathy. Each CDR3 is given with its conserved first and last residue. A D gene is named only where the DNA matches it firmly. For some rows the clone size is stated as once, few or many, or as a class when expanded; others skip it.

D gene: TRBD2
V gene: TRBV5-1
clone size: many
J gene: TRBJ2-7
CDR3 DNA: TGCGCCAGCAGCCCTGGACTAGCGGGAAAATCTTATCGCGAGCAGTACTTC
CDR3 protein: CASSPGLAGKSYREQYF

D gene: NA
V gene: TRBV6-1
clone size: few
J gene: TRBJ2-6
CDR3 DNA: TGTGCCAGCGTGCTGCCTGGGGCCAACGTCCTGACTTTC
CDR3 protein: CASVLPGANVLTF

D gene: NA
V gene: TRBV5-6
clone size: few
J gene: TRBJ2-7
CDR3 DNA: TGTGCCAGCAGCTTGTGGACGGGGCCCTACGAGCAGTACTTC
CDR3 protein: CASSLWTGPYEQYF

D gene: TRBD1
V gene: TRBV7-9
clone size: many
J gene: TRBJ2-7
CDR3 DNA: TGTGCCAGCAGCACCGGGACAGGTAGCTACGAGCAGTACTTC
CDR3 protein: CASSTGTGSYEQYF

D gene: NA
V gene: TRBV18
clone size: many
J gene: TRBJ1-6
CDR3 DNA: TGTGCCAGCTCACAAGACACTGCGGGGCTTAATTCACCCCTCCACTTT
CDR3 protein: CASSQDTAGLNSPLHF

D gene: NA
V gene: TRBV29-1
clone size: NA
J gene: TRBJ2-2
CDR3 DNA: TGCAGTTGGGGCCGTCGTGACACCGGGGAGCTGTTTTTT
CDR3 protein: CSWGRRDTGELFF

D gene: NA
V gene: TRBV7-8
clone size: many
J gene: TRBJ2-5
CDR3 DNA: TGTGCCAGCAGCTTACCGACTGGGGCGACCCAGTACTTC
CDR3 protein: CASSLPTGATQYF

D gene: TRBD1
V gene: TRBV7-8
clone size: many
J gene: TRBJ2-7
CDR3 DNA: TGTGCCAGCAGCTTAGTGGGACAGGGGGCCAGCGAGCAGTACTTC
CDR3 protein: CASSLVGQGASEQYF

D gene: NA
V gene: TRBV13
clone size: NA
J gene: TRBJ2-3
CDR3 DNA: TGTGCCAGCAGCAGCGCGGGGTGGGCAGACACCACAGATACGCAGTATTTT
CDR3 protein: CASSSAGWADTTDTQYF

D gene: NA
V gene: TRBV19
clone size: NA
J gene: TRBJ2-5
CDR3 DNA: TGTGCCAGTAGGGCCGTTATTGGTAGACAAGAGACCCAGTACTTC
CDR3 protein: CASRAVIGRQETQYF